The clone carrying this T cell receptor beta chain was found once. The CDR3 loop spans 15 amino acids. Unmatched junction bases numbered 4, after V lost 5 bases and J lost 3 bases. The germline gives CDR1 MNHEY, CDR2 SMNVEV (reference sequence). Using immunoSEQ multiplex PCR, the repertoire was profiled, and TCRdb retains in-frame clones only, with some absent. This sample yields fewer than 140,000 clones, of which 92% are seen a single time; less than 2% belongs to the top ten. The data were obtained in a study of T cell changes during pregnancy in multiple sclerosis. The rearrangement uses TRBV27 and TRBJ2-2; 9 bases are shared with TRBD1. Sample: peripheral blood, taken after pregnancy. The TCR originated in a female donor with multiple sclerosis, enrolled in a pregnancy study. This chain's CDR3 is CASSTRTGDTGELFF. Here the CDR3 DNA reads TGTGCCAGCAGTACACGGACAGGGGACACCGGGGAGCTGTTTTTT.